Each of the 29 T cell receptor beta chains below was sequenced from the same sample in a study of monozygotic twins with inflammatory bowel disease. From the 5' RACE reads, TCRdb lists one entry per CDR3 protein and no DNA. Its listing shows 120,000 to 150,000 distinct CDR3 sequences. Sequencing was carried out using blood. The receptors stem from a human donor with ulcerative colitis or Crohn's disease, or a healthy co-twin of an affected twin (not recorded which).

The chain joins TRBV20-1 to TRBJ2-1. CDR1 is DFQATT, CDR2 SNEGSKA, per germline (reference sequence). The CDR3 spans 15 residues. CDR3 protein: CSASRQRLDYNEQFF.

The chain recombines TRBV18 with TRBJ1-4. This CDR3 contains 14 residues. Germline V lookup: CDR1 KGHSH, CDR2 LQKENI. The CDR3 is CASSRSTRGEKLFF.

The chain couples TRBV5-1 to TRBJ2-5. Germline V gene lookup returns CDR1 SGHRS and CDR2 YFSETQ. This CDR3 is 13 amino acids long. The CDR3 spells CASSTRYQETQYF. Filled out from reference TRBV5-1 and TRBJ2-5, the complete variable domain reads KAGVTQTPRYLIKTRGQQVTLSCSPISGHRSVSWYQQTPGQGLQFLFEYFSETQRNKGNFPGRFSGRQFSNSRSEMNVSTLELGDSALYLCASSTRYQETQYFGPGTRLLVL.

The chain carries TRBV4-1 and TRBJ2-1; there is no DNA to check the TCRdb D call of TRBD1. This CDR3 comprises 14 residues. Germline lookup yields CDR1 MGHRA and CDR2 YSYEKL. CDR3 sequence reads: CASSQVYRDPEQFF.

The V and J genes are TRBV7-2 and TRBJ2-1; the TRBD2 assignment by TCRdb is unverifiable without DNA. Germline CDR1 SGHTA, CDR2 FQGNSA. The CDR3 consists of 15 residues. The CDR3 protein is CASSATSGGYNEQFF.

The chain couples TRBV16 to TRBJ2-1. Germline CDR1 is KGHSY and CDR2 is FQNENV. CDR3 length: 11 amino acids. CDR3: CASSQHNEQFF.

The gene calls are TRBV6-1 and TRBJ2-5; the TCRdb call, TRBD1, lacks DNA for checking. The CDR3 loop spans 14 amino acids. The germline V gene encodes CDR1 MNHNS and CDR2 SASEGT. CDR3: CASWDDRGKETQYF.

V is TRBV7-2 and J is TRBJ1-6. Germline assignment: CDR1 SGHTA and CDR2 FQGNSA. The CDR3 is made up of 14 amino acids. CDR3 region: CASSLGRVNSPLHF.

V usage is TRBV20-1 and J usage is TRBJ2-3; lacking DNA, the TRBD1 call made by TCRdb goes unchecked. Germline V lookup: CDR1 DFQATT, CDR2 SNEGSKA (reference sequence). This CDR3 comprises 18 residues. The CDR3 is CSAMGPQPNDRVADTQYF.

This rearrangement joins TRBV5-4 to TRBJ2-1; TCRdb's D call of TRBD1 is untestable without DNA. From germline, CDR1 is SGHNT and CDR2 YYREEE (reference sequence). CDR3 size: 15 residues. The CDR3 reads CASSPLRGSYNEQFF.

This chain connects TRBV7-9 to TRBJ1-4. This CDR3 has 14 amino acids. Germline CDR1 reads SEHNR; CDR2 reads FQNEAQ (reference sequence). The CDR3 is CASSEGRGNEKLFF.

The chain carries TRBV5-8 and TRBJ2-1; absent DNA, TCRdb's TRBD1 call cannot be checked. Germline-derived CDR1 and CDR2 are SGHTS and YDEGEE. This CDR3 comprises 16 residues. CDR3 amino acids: CASSRPWDRSNNEQFF.

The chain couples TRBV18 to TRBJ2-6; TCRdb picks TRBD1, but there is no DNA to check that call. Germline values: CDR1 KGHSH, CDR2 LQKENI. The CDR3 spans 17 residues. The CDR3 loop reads CASSPVGSLSGANVLTF. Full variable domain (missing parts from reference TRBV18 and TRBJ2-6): NAGVMQNPRHLVRRRGQEARLRCSPMKGHSHVYWYRQLPEEGLKFMVYLQKENIIDESGMPKERFSAEFPKEGPSILRIQQVVRGDSAAYFCASSPVGSLSGANVLTFGAGSRLTVL.

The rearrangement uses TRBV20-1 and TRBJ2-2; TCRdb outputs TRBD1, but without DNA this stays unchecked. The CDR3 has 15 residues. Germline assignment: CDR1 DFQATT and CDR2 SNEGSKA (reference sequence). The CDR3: CSAKDRERGTGELFF.

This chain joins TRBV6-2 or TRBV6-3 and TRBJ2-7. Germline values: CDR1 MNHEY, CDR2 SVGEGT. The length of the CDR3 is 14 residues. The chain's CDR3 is CASSYSPDSYEQYF.

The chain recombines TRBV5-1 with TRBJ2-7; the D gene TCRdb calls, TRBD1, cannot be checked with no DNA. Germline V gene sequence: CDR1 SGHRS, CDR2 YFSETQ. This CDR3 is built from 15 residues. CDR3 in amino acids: CASSFAWTGGDEQYF.

The CDR3 reads CASGSGTSRTNEQFF. This sequence joins TRBV12-5 and TRBJ2-1; with no DNA, the TCRdb D assignment of TRBD2 cannot be verified. The germline CDR1 and CDR2 sequences are LGHNT and FRNRAP. The CDR3 spans 15 residues.

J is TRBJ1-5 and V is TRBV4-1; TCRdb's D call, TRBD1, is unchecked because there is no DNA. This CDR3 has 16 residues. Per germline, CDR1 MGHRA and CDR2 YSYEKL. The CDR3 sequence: CASSQDRGAGGQPQHF.

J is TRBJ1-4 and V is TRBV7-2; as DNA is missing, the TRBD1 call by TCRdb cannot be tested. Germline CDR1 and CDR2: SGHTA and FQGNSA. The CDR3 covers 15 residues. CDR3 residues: CASSSGGASFEKLFF.

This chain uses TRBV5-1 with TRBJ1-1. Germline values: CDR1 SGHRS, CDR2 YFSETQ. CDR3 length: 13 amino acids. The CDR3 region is CASSLVGDTEAFF. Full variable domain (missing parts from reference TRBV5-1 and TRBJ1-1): KAGVTQTPRYLIKTRGQQVTLSCSPISGHRSVSWYQQTPGQGLQFLFEYFSETQRNKGNFPGRFSGRQFSNSRSEMNVSTLELGDSALYLCASSLVGDTEAFFGQGTRLTVV.

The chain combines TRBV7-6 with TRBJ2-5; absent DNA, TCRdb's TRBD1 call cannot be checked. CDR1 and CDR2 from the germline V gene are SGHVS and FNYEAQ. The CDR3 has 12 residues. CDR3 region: CASSPRGETQYF.

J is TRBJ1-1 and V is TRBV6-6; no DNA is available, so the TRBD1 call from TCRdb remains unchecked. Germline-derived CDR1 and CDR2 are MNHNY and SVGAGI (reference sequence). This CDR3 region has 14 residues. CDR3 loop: CASWDSRENTEAFF.

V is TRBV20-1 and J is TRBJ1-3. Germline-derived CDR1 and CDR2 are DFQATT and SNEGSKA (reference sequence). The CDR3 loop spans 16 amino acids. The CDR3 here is CSARDSIWRSGNTIYF.

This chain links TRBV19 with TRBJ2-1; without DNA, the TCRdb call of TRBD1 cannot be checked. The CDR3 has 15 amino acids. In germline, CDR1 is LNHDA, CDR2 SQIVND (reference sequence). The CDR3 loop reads CASTVWGGNYNEQFF.

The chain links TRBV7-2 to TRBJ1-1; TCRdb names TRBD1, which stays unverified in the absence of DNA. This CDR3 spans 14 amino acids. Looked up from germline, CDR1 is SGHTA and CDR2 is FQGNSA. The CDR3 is CASSNERTGIRAFF.

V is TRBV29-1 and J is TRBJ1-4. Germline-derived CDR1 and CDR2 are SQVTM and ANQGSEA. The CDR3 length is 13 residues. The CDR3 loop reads CSALWTANEKLFF. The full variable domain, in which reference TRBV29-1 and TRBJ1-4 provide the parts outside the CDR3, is SAVISQKPSRDICQRGTSLTIQCQVDSQVTMMFWYRQQPGQSLTLIATANQGSEATYESGFVIDKFPISRPNLTFSTLTVSNMSPEDSSIYLCSALWTANEKLFFGSGTQLSVL.

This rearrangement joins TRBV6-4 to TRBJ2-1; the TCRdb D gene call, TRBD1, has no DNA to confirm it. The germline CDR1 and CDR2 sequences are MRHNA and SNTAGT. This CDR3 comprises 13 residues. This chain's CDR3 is CASSDYLGGEQFF.

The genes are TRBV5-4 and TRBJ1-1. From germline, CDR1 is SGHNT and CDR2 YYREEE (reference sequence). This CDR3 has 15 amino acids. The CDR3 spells CASSYAAGRRTEAFF.

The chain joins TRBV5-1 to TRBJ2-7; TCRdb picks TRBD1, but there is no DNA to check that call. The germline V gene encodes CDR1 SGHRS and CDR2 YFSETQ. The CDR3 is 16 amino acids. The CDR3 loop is CASSLNPDRGLYEQYF.